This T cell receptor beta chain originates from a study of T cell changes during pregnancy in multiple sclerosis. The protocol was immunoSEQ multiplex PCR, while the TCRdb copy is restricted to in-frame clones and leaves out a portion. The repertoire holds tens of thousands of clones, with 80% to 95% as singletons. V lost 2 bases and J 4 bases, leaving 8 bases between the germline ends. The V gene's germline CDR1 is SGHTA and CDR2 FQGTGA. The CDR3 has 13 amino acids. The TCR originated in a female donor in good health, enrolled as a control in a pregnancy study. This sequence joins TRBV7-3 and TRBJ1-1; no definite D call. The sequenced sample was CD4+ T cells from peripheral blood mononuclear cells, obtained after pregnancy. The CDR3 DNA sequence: TGTGCCAGCAGCTTAGAGGGCAGCACTGAAGCTTTCTTT. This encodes CASSLEGSTEAFF.